This T cell receptor beta chain stems from a study of neurological immune-mediated disorders. This clonotype occurred a few times. Each CDR3 protein is one row after TCRdb ran MiXCR on the 5' RACE reads. The sample lists approximately 40,000 distinct CDR3 sequences; about 3.8% were seen once. Germline trimming cut 6 bases from V and 7 bases from J; bases unmatched to any gene: 5. Per the germline V gene, CDR1 is SQVTM and CDR2 is ANQGSEA. CDR3 length: 11 residues. The rearrangement joins TRBV29-1 to TRBJ2-7, with 8 bases fitting TRBD1. The sample was PBMCs. This clonotype was obtained from a young man with multiple sclerosis. As DNA, the CDR3 is TGCAGCGTGGAAACAGGGGGAGAGCAGTACTTC. This encodes CSVETGGEQYF.